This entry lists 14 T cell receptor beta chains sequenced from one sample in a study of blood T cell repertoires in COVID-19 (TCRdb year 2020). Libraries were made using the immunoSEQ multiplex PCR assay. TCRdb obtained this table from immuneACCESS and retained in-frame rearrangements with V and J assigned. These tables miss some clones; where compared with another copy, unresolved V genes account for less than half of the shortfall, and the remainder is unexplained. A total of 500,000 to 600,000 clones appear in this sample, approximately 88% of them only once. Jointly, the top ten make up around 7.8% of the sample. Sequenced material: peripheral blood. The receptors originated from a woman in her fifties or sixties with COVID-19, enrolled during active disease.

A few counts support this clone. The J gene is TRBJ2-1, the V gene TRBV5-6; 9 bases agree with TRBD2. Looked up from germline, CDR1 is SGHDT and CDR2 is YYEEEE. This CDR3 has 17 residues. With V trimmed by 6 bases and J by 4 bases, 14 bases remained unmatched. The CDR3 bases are TGTGCCAGCACCTCGTATCTGCAAGCGGGGGGTTACAATGAGCAGTTCTTC. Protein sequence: CASTSYLQAGGYNEQFF.

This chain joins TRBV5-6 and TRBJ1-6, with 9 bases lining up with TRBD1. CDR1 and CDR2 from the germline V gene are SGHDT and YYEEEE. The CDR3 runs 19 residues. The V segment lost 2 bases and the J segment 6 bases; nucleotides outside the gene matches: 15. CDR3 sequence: CASSFSGTGYRWGNSPLHF. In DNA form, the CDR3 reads TGTGCCAGCAGCTTTTCCGGGACAGGGTATCGGTGGGGTAATTCACCCCTCCACTTT.

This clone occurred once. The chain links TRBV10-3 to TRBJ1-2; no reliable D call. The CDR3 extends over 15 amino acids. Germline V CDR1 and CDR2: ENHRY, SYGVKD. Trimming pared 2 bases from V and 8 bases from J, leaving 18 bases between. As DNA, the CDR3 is TGTGCCATCAGTGAGGGAACGGCGCCGGTGCGGGGCTACACCTTC. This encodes CAISEGTAPVRGYTF.

CDR3 protein: CASSDPQPQVTDTQYF. As DNA, the CDR3 is TGTGCCAGCAGTGACCCACAACCCCAGGTGACAGATACGCAGTATTTT. The V and J genes are TRBV6-2 or TRBV6-3 and TRBJ2-3; D uncertain. CDR3 length equals 16 residues. The germline V and J ends were trimmed by 5 bases and 3 bases, with 18 bases remaining between them. Germline CDR1 and CDR2: MNHEY and SVGEGT.

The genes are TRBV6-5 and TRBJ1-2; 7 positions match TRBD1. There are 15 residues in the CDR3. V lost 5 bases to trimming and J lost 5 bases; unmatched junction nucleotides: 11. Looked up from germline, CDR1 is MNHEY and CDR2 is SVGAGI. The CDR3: CASSNPGGDGYGYTF. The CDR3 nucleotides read TGTGCCAGCAGTAACCCAGGGGGAGATGGGTATGGCTACACCTTC.

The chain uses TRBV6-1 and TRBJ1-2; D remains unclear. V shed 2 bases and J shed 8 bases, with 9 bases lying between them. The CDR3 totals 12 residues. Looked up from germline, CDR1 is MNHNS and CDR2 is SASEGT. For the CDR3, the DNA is TGTGCCAGCAGTGAACAGATTAGCGGCTACACCTTC. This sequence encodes CASSEQISGYTF.

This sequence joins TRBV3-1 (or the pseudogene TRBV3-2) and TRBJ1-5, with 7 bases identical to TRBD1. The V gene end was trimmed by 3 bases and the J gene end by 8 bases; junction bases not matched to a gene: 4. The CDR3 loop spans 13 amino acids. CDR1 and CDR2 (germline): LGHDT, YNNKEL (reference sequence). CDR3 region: CASSQGTGEPQHF. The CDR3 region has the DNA TGTGCCAGCAGCCAGGGAACAGGGGAGCCCCAGCATTTT.

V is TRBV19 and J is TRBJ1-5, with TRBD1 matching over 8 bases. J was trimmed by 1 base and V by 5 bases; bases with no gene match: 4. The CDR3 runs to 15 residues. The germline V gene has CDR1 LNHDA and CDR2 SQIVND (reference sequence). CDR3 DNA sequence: TGTGCCAGTAGTTCACAGGGGGGGAGCAATCAGCCCCAGCATTTT. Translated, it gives CASSSQGGSNQPQHF.

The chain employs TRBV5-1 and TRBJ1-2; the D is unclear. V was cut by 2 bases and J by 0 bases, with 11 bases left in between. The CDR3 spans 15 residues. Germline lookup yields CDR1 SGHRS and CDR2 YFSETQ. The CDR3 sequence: CASSLRTGTNYGYTF. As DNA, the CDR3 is TGCGCCAGCAGCTTAAGGACGGGAACTAACTATGGCTACACCTTC.

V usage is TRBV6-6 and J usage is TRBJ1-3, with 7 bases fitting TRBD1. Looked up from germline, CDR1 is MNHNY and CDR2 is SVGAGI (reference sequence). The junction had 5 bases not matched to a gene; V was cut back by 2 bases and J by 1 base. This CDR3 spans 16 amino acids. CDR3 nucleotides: TGTGCCAGCAGTTACGACAGGGTCAATTCTGGAAACACCATATATTTT. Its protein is CASSYDRVNSGNTIYF.

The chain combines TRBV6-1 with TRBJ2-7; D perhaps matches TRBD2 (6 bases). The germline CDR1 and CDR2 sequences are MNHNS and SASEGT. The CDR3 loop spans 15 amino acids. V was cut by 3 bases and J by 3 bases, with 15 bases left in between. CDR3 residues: CASSEEGMGGYEQYF. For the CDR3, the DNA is TGTGCCAGCAGTGAGGAGGGGATGGGGGGCTACGAGCAGTACTTC.

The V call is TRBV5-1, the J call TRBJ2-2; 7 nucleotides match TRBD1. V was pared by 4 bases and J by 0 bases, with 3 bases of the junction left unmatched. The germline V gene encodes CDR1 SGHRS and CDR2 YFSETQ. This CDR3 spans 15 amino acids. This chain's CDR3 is CASSQTGANTGELFF. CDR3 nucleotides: TGCGCCAGCAGCCAAACAGGGGCGAACACCGGGGAGCTGTTTTTT.

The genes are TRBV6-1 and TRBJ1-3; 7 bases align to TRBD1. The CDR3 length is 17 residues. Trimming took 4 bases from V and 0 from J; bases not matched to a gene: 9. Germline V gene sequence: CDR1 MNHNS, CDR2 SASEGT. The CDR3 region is CASSASNRGFSGNTIYF. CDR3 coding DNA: TGTGCCAGCAGTGCTTCGAACAGGGGCTTCTCTGGAAACACCATATATTTT.

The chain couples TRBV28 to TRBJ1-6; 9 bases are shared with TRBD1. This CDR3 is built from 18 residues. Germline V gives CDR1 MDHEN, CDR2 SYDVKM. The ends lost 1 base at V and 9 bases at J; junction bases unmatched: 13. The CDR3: CASSLFRWPDRGGSPLHF. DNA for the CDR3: TGTGCCAGCAGTTTATTTAGATGGCCGGACAGGGGCGGTTCACCCCTCCACTTT. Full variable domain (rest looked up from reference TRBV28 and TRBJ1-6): DVKVTQSSRYLVKRTGEKVFLECVQDMDHENMFWYRQDPGLGLRLIYFSYDVKMKEKGDIPEGYSVSREKKERFSLILESASTNQTSMYLCASSLFRWPDRGGSPLHFGNGTRLTVT.